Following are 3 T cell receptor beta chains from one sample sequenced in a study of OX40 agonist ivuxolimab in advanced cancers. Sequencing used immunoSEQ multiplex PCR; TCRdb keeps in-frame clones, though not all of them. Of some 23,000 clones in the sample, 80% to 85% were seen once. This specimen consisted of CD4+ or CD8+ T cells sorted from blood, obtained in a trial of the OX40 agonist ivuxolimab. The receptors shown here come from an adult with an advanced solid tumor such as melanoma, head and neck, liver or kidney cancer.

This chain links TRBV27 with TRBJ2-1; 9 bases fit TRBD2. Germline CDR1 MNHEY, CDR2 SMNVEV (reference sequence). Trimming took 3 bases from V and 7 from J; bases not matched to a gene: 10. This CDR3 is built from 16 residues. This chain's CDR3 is CASSFPLAGRGNEQFF. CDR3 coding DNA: TGTGCCAGCAGTTTCCCGCTAGCGGGGAGGGGAAATGAGCAGTTCTTC.

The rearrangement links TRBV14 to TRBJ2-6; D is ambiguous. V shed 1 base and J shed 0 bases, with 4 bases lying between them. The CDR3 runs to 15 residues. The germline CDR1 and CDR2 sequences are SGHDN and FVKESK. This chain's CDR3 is CASSQGSSGANVLTF. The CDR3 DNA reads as TGTGCCAGCAGCCAAGGGAGCTCTGGGGCCAACGTCCTGACTTTC.

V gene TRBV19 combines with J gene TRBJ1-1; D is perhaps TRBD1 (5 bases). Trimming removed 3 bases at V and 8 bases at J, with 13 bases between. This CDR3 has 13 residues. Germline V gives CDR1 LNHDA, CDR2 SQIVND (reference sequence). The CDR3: CASSIGAEIEAFF. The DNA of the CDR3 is TGTGCCAGTAGTATCGGGGCAGAGATCGAAGCTTTCTTT.